This T cell receptor (beta chain) was observed in a study of OX40 agonist ivuxolimab in advanced cancers. Study summary: An anti-OX40 (CD134) antibody with agonistic activity, ivuxolimab, was administered to patients.

Study-level points and caveats: Relative to CD4+ cells, CD8+ T cells on average had more expanded clones.

In the case of this clone: Its antigen remains unknown.

Germline V gene data show CDR1 as MNHEY and CDR2 as SMNVEV (reference sequence). CDR3 length equals 14 residues. The V and J ends lost 6 bases and 2 bases respectively, with 14 bases between them. Libraries were prepared by immunoSEQ multiplex PCR; TCRdb keeps only in-frame clonotypes and omits some of them. Of about 30,000 clones listed, just over 90% are singletons. Sequencing used CD4+ or CD8+ T cells sorted from blood, obtained in a trial of the OX40 agonist ivuxolimab. The source is an adult with an advanced solid tumor such as melanoma, head and neck, liver or kidney cancer. The genes are TRBV27 and TRBJ2-7; no definite D call. CDR3 sequence reads: CASRSRLGPYEQYF. In DNA, the CDR3 is TGTGCCAGCAGATCCAGACTCGGGCCCTACGAGCAGTACTTC.